Presented here are 8 T cell receptor beta chains from one specimen sequenced in a study of OX40 agonist ivuxolimab in advanced cancers. Here immunoSEQ multiplex PCR was the method, and the copy in TCRdb shows in-frame clones only, minus some. This table has tens of thousands of clones, about 88% appearing once. Sequencing used CD4+ or CD8+ T cells sorted from blood, obtained in a trial of the OX40 agonist ivuxolimab. The receptors derive from an adult with an advanced solid tumor such as melanoma, head and neck, liver or kidney cancer.

The gene calls are TRBV5-1 and TRBJ2-5; D gene unclear. Germline CDR1 and CDR2: SGHRS and YFSETQ. The length of the CDR3 is 14 residues. Between the trimmed V and J ends, which lost 4 bases and 2 bases, there was a span of 12 bases. The CDR3 sequence is CASSNRLSQETQYF. CDR3 coding DNA: TGCGCCAGCAGCAATCGGTTATCACAAGAGACCCAGTACTTC. Full variable domain (missing parts from reference TRBV5-1 and TRBJ2-5): KAGVTQTPRYLIKTRGQQVTLSCSPISGHRSVSWYQQTPGQGLQFLFEYFSETQRNKGNFPGRFSGRQFSNSRSEMNVSTLELGDSALYLCASSNRLSQETQYFGPGTRLLVL.

CDR3 protein: CASSFRQSYNSPLHF. The CDR3 nucleotides are TGTGCCAGCAGCTTTCGACAGTCCTATAATTCACCCCTCCACTTT. V is TRBV11-2 and J is TRBJ1-6; D is possibly TRBD1 (5 bases). CDR1 is SGHAT, CDR2 FQNNGV, per germline. This CDR3 has 15 residues. The V end lost 3 bases, the J end lost 1 base, and 7 bases lay between the germline ends.

The chain carries TRBV19 and TRBJ2-2, with D hard to call. The germline V gene encodes CDR1 LNHDA and CDR2 SQIVND (reference sequence). CDR3 length equals 17 residues. Trimming left V 0 bases short and J 0 bases short, with 11 bases between. The CDR3 region has the DNA TGTGCCAGTAGTATAGATTTTGGCAGCTCGAACACCGGGGAGCTGTTTTTT. Amino acid sequence: CASSIDFGSSNTGELFF.

The chain couples TRBV6-4 to TRBJ1-1; a possible D gene is TRBD1 (6 bases). V dropped 6 bases and J dropped 0 bases, with 14 bases sitting between them. The CDR3 is 15 residues long. Germline V lookup: CDR1 MRHNA, CDR2 SNTAGT. CDR3 in amino acids: CASRITGRLNTEAFF. The CDR3 coding sequence is TGTGCCAGCAGGATTACAGGGCGCCTGAACACTGAAGCTTTCTTT.

This clone was recorded a few times. This chain links TRBV29-1 with TRBJ1-1; TRBD1 is a possible D gene (6 bases). CDR3 length equals 13 residues. Trimming stripped 6 bases from V and 2 bases from J, with 13 bases between. Germline loops: CDR1 SQVTM, CDR2 ANQGSEA. CDR3 protein: CSVGGLANTEAFF. The DNA of the CDR3 is TGCAGCGTCGGGGGGCTGGCAAACACTGAAGCTTTCTTT.

This sequence joins TRBV11-2 and TRBJ1-4, with 8 nucleotides matching TRBD1. The germline CDR1 and CDR2 sequences are SGHAT and FQNNGV. Germline trimming cut 5 bases from V and 5 bases from J; bases unmatched to any gene: 4. The CDR3 consists of 14 residues. The CDR3 loop is CASSPDRVNEKLFF. CDR3 nucleotides: TGTGCCAGCAGCCCGGACAGGGTAAATGAAAAACTGTTTTTT.

J is TRBJ2-1 and V is TRBV30; 7 bases agree with TRBD1. This CDR3 is 14 amino acids long. CDR1 is GTSNPN and CDR2 is SVGIG in the germline V gene (reference sequence). With 3 bases clipped from V and 5 bases from J, the junction kept 7 bases outside the gene matches. CDR3 amino acids: CAWRGDRVDNEQFF. DNA for the CDR3: TGTGCCTGGAGGGGAGACAGGGTTGACAATGAGCAGTTCTTC.

V and J are TRBV7-3 and TRBJ2-1; 8 bases map to TRBD1. The germline CDR1 and CDR2 sequences are SGHTA and FQGTGA. V trimming: 5 bases; J trimming: 7 bases; junction bases outside the gene matches: 10. The CDR3 contains 15 residues. The CDR3 sequence: CASSLDRGFGNEQFF. CDR3 DNA sequence: TGTGCCAGCAGCCTCGACAGGGGATTTGGGAATGAGCAGTTCTTC.